This T cell receptor (beta chain) appears in the sequencing data of a study of OX40 agonist ivuxolimab in advanced cancers. Across the whole study: Head and neck, renal cell, melanoma or hepatocellular carcinoma were the cancers that dose-escalation patients had. General study findings and limits: Low normalized T-cell clonal expansion was additionally recorded for some nonresponders. Low clonal expansion, among the lowest seen, marked partial responders at 0.1-3.0 mg/kg. Relative to CD4+, CD8+ T cells held more expanded clones on average.

The assay was immunoSEQ multiplex PCR, and TCRdb's table has in-frame clones only and misses some. The sample holds around 63,000 clones, around nine tenths seen once. Germline lookup yields CDR1 MNHNS and CDR2 SASEGT. Between the trimmed V and J ends, which lost 6 bases and 0 bases, there was a span of 8 bases. The CDR3 consists of 13 residues. With respect to this clone: Its antigen is currently unknown.

The source is an adult with an advanced solid tumor such as melanoma, head and neck, liver or kidney cancer. The material sequenced was CD4+ or CD8+ T cells sorted from blood, taken in a trial of the OX40 agonist ivuxolimab. The rearrangement links TRBV6-1 to TRBJ1-1; D unclear. The chain's CDR3 is CASRESLNTEAFF. The CDR3 nucleotides read TGTGCCAGCAGGGAGAGCTTGAACACTGAAGCTTTCTTT.